Listed below are T cell receptor beta chains from one sample, sequenced in a study of cytomegalovirus exposure and HLA in healthy donors. Some clones are missing from TCRdb's copy, which holds only in-frame ones; the method was immunoSEQ multiplex PCR. The profile shows about 160,000 clones, around 83% of them singletons. The specimen sequenced was PBMCs. These receptors were taken from a girl aged 2 to 9 in good health and CMV-seropositive. The CDR3 runs from the conserved cysteine through the conserved F or W. A D gene is named only where the DNA matches it firmly. Only some rows state a clone size, as once, few, many or a class for expanded clones.

D	J	size	V	DNA	CDR3
TRBD1	TRBJ1-6	NA	TRBV10-3	TGTGCCATCAGTGTCCGACAGGGGTTTGATTCACCCCTCCACTTT	CAISVRQGFDSPLHF
TRBD1	TRBJ2-7	once	TRBV10-3	TGTGCCATCACCCTGGACAGGGGAACGGGGGAGCAGTACTTC	CAITLDRGTGEQYF
NA	TRBJ1-2	NA	TRBV6-5	TGTGCCAGCTTTATTACAGGGTATGGCTACACCTTC	CASFITGYGYTF
NA	TRBJ2-1	NA	TRBV6-1	TGTGCCAGCAGCCTAGGGGCGATCGACGATGAGCAGTTCTTC	CASSLGAIDDEQFF
NA	TRBJ1-2	NA	TRBV18	TGTGCCAGCTCACCACCCGTCAGTGGGGGAGGAGGCTACACCTTC	CASSPPVSGGGGYTF
NA	TRBJ2-7	NA	TRBV19	TGTGCCAGTAGACCACAGGGAGCCTACGAGCAGTACTTC	CASRPQGAYEQYF
NA	TRBJ2-1	NA	TRBV5-1	TGCGCCAGCAGCTTGCCAGTTTGGAATGAGCAGTTCTTC	CASSLPVWNEQFF
TRBD2	TRBJ2-1	NA	TRBV7-6	TGTGCCAGCAGCCCTTGGACTAGCGGGAGGGCCATCAATGAGCAGTTCTTC	CASSPWTSGRAINEQFF
TRBD2	TRBJ2-1	NA	TRBV10-3	TGTGCCATCAGTGAGTCTGTGGGAAGGGAGGGGAGCTCCTACAATGAGCAGTTCTTC	CAISESVGREGSSYNEQFF
TRBD1	TRBJ1-2	once	TRBV7-2	TGTGCCAGCAGCTCCAGACAGGGGGCTTTCTATGGCTACACCTTC	CASSSRQGAFYGYTF
NA	TRBJ2-4	NA	TRBV7-3	TGTGCCAGCACCGCGGGACGGAACAAAAACATTCAGTACTTC	CASTAGRNKNIQYF
NA	TRBJ2-7	NA	TRBV4-1	TGCGCCAGCAGCCAGGGGGCAGGGACCTACGAGCAGTACTTC	CASSQGAGTYEQYF
TRBD1	TRBJ1-2	NA	TRBV9	TGTGCCAGCAGCCCTCGACAGGGGTTGAGGTTGGACTATGGCTACACCTTC	CASSPRQGLRLDYGYTF
NA	TRBJ2-5	NA	TRBV7-9	TGTGCCAGCAGCTTAGTCAGGACAGTCGAGACCCAGTACTTC	CASSLVRTVETQYF
TRBD2	TRBJ2-7	once	TRBV30	TGTGCCTGGACTAGCGGTACCTACGAGCAGTACTTC	CAWTSGTYEQYF
TRBD2	TRBJ2-5	NA	TRBV18	TGTGCCAGCTCCGGGGGGGAGACCCAGTACTTC	CASSGGETQYF
NA	TRBJ2-5	NA	TRBV10-3	TGTGCCATCAGTGGGGGCAGGACCCAGTACTTC	CAISGGRTQYF
TRBD2	TRBJ2-5	NA	TRBV4-2	TGTGCCAGCAGCCAAGATCCTAGCGGGAGTGGAGGGGAGACCCAGTACTTC	CASSQDPSGSGGETQYF
TRBD2	TRBJ2-3	NA	TRBV27	TGTGCCAGCAGTCCGGGGGGGGCAGATACGCAGTATTTT	CASSPGGADTQYF
TRBD1	TRBJ1-5	NA	TRBV2	TGTGCCAGCAGTCCTGACAGGGGCGGACAGCCCCAGCATTTT	CASSPDRGGQPQHF
NA	TRBJ2-2	NA	TRBV28	TGTGCCAGACTTCCTGACTCGCTGGGGGAGGACGGGGAGCTGTTTTTT	CARLPDSLGEDGELFF
TRBD2	TRBJ2-7	NA	TRBV5-1	TGCGCCAGCAGCTCGATGGGGGGGGGCTACGAGCAGTACTTC	CASSSMGGGYEQYF
TRBD1	TRBJ1-2	NA	TRBV4-1	TGCGCCAGCAGCCCAAGGACAGGGGCTAACTATGGCTACACCTTC	CASSPRTGANYGYTF
TRBD2	TRBJ2-3	NA	TRBV27	TGTGCCAGCAGTTTTGGGGTCGACGGGAGGGATACGCAGTATTTT	CASSFGVDGRDTQYF
NA	TRBJ1-1	NA	TRBV28	TGTGCCAGCAGTGAGAGTACCACTGAAGCTTTCTTT	CASSESTTEAFF
NA	TRBJ2-3	NA	TRBV19	TGTGCCAGTAGTGGGGGCAACGTTACGCAGTATTTT	CASSGGNVTQYF
NA	TRBJ2-1	NA	TRBV7-8	TGTGCCAGCAGCACCACCTTTTGGAGGGCCCACAATGAGCAGTTCTTC	CASSTTFWRAHNEQFF
TRBD2	TRBJ2-7	NA	TRBV9	TGTGCCAGCAGCGCGACTAGCGGGAGGGCCTACGAGCAGTACTTC	CASSATSGRAYEQYF
NA	TRBJ1-4	NA	TRBV7-9	TGTGCCAGCACGGACAGCCTGAATGAAAAACTGTTTTTT	CASTDSLNEKLFF
TRBD1	TRBJ2-3	once	TRBV10-3	TGTGCCATCGCGGGACAGGGTGGTTTCGCAGATACGCAGTATTTT	CAIAGQGGFADTQYF
NA	TRBJ1-5	NA	TRBV7-2	TGTGCCAGCAGCTTACTAGGGGGATCCCTAGAACCCCAGCATTTT	CASSLLGGSLEPQHF
NA	TRBJ2-1	few	TRBV12-5	TGTGCTAGTGGCTCCTCGGGTCGCAATGAGCAGTTCTTC	CASGSSGRNEQFF
NA	TRBJ2-7	once	TRBV28	TGTGCCAGCAGTTCACTCTCGGAGGAGCAGTACTTC	CASSSLSEEQYF
TRBD1	TRBJ1-2	NA	TRBV6-1	TGTGCCAGCAGTGAATCTACAGGGGGCTATGGCTACACCTTC	CASSESTGGYGYTF
NA	TRBJ1-2	NA	TRBV28	TGTGCCAGCAGTTTAAGGCGAGCGCACTATGGCTACACCTTC	CASSLRRAHYGYTF
TRBD2	TRBJ2-7	NA	TRBV6-1	TGTGCCAGCAGTGAAGCCCGGGACTACCCCGCTTACGAGCAGTACTTC	CASSEARDYPAYEQYF
TRBD1	TRBJ2-7	NA	TRBV4-1	TGCGCCAGCAGTCTGGGACAGGGCTCCTACGAGCAGTACTTC	CASSLGQGSYEQYF
TRBD1	TRBJ2-1	few	TRBV5-1	TGCGCCAGCAGCCCGGGTCGGGACAGGGGAAACAATGAGCAGTTCTTC	CASSPGRDRGNNEQFF
NA	TRBJ2-5	NA	TRBV18	TGTGCCAGCTCCCCGACTCGACAAGAGACCCAGTACTTC	CASSPTRQETQYF
NA	TRBJ2-6	NA	TRBV6-1	TGTGCCAGCATGTGGGCAACTGGGGCCAACGTCCTGACTTTC	CASMWATGANVLTF
TRBD2	TRBJ2-1	NA	TRBV6-5	TGTGCCAGCAGTTATGGGACTAGCGGGGACGGGGAGCAGTTCTTC	CASSYGTSGDGEQFF
TRBD1	TRBJ1-1	once	TRBV19	TGTGCCAGTACCAGGGGGCACACTGAAGCTTTCTTT	CASTRGHTEAFF
NA	TRBJ2-5	NA	TRBV2	TGTGCCAGCAGGGAAAATGGACTTAACCCCCGAACCCAGTACTTC	CASRENGLNPRTQYF
TRBD2	TRBJ2-2	NA	TRBV7-9	TGTGCCAGCAGCTTAGGTAGCGGGAGCCACGGGGAGCTGTTTTTT	CASSLGSGSHGELFF
TRBD1	TRBJ2-3	few	TRBV6-4	TGTGCCAGCAGTGACGGGACAGGGGGACACACAGATACGCAGTATTTT	CASSDGTGGHTDTQYF
NA	TRBJ1-5	NA	TRBV7-2	TGTGCCAGCAGCTTAGTTCAGGGTGGCAATCAGCCCCAGCATTTT	CASSLVQGGNQPQHF
TRBD2	TRBJ2-2	NA	TRBV28	TGTGCCAGCAGTTTAGTCACGGGACTAGCGGACCTCGTAATAAATTCCACCGGGGAGCTGTTTTTT	CASSLVTGLADLVINSTGELFF
NA	TRBJ2-7	NA	TRBV5-4	TGTGCCAGCAGCATAAGGGGTCGCTACGAGCAGTACTTC	CASSIRGRYEQYF
TRBD2	TRBJ2-5	few	TRBV7-9	TGTGCCAGCAGCTTCCGGACTAGCGGTGAGGACTTC	CASSFRTSGEDF
NA	TRBJ1-3	NA	TRBV4-1	TGCGCCAGCAGCCAAGAAAGGACACCGTTCTCTGGAAACACCATATATTTT	CASSQERTPFSGNTIYF
NA	TRBJ2-5	once	TRBV13	TGTGCCAGCAGCTTAGGCCGGGAGACCCAGTACTTC	CASSLGRETQYF
NA	TRBJ2-3	NA	TRBV28	TGTGCCAGCAGTTTCGGCGGGACTTTAGATACGCAGTATTTT	CASSFGGTLDTQYF
TRBD1	TRBJ1-5	few	TRBV4-1	TGCGCCAGCAGCCATCCCCCAAGCAGGGGGCGCGGTCAGCCCCAGCATTTT	CASSHPPSRGRGQPQHF
NA	TRBJ1-3	NA	TRBV5-1	TGCGCCAGCAGCTTGGGACACACCTCTGGAAACACCATATATTTT	CASSLGHTSGNTIYF
TRBD2	TRBJ2-5	NA	TRBV10-3	TGTGCCATCAGTGAAGACCTGCTAGCGGGAGGAGAGGAGACCCAGTACTTC	CAISEDLLAGGEETQYF